What follows are 30 T cell receptor beta chains derived from one specimen sequenced in a study of early T cells in non-severe SARS-CoV-2 infection. TCRdb recomputed calls from the 5' RACE reads with MiXCR, one row per CDR3 protein. The sample shows some 96,000 distinct CDR3 sequences, 14% to 15% of them seen only once. The sequenced material came from whole blood. These receptors originate from an adult who was a healthcare worker with PCR-confirmed SARS-CoV-2 infection or an uninfected control (not recorded which).

The table lists this clonotype with a few counts. The chain uses TRBV10-3 and TRBJ2-7; D remains ambiguous. Deletions cut 7 bases from V and 0 bases from J, with 10 bases between. The CDR3 has 13 residues. The germline V gene has CDR1 ENHRY and CDR2 SYGVKD. The CDR3 protein is CAINSASSYEQYF. CDR3 sequence (DNA): TGTGCCATCAATTCAGCTAGCTCCTACGAGCAGTACTTC.

Only a few counts were recorded for this clonotype. The J gene is TRBJ2-5, the V gene TRBV11-2; D is perhaps TRBD1 (5 bases). Germline CDR1 is SGHAT and CDR2 is FQNNGV. V was shortened by 0 bases and J by 10 bases, with 27 bases between the two germline ends. CDR3 length: 18 amino acids. The CDR3 sequence is CASSLEANRRLGAFFQYF. The CDR3 coding sequence is TGTGCCAGCAGCTTAGAAGCGAACAGGCGTCTTGGGGCGTTTTTCCAGTACTTC.

This clonotype was observed a handful of times. V and J are TRBV28 and TRBJ1-2; D may be TRBD1 (6 bases). Looked up from germline, CDR1 is MDHEN and CDR2 is SYDVKM. The CDR3 runs 13 residues. V was pared by 5 bases and J by 4 bases, with 11 bases between. CDR3: CASSQDSLYGYTF. CDR3 sequence (DNA): TGTGCCAGCAGTCAGGACAGCCTCTATGGCTACACCTTC.

This clonotype was counted ten times or more. The V and J genes are TRBV20-1 and TRBJ2-7; 11 nucleotides agree with TRBD2. The CDR3 has 13 amino acids. The germline CDR1 and CDR2 sequences are DFQATT and SNEGSKA (reference sequence). V lost 5 bases, J lost 3 bases, and 3 bases stayed unmatched. CDR3 DNA: TGCAGTGCTGTTAGCGGGAGGGACTACGAGCAGTACTTC. As protein: CSAVSGRDYEQYF.

The chain carries TRBV10-3 and TRBJ1-4; D ambiguous. Deletions cut 8 bases from V and 0 bases from J, with 10 bases between. The CDR3 has 14 amino acids. From germline, CDR1 is ENHRY and CDR2 SYGVKD. CDR3 protein: CAIGVDATNEKLFF. As DNA, the CDR3 is TGTGCCATCGGGGTGGATGCAACTAATGAAAAACTGTTTTTT.

The rearrangement joins TRBV5-6 to TRBJ2-1; D not resolved. The germline V and J ends were trimmed by 4 bases and 4 bases, with 15 bases remaining between them. Looked up from germline, CDR1 is SGHDT and CDR2 is YYEEEE. This CDR3 region has 15 residues. This CDR3 is CASSPDSERYNEQFF. As DNA, the CDR3 is TGTGCCAGCAGCCCCGACTCGGAGAGATACAATGAGCAGTTCTTC.

This clonotype has ten or more counts. The J gene is TRBJ2-7, the V gene TRBV6-1; no reliable D call. Germline V gene sequence: CDR1 MNHNS, CDR2 SASEGT. This CDR3 has 15 amino acids. V dropped 6 bases and J dropped 0 bases, with 15 bases sitting between them. CDR3 DNA: TGTGCCAGCAGCCTTGGCCCCCTGGACTCCTACGAGCAGTACTTC. It translates to CASSLGPLDSYEQYF.

This chain connects TRBV15 to TRBJ2-7; D remains unclear. Germline loops: CDR1 LNHNV, CDR2 YYDKDF (reference sequence). There are 13 residues in the CDR3. Deletions cut 0 bases from V and 7 bases from J, with 10 bases between. For the CDR3, the DNA is TGTGCCACCAGCAGAGATCACCCTGCGGAGCAGTACTTC. It yields the protein CATSRDHPAEQYF. Combining the CDR3 with reference TRBV15 and TRBJ2-7 gives the whole variable domain DAMVIQNPRYQVTQFGKPVTLSCSQTLNHNVMYWYQQKSSQAPKLLFHYYDKDFNNEADTPDNFQSRRPNTSFCFLDIRSPGLGDTAMYLCATSRDHPAEQYFGPGTRLTVT.

This clonotype has only a few counts. The V gene is TRBV5-1, the J gene TRBJ2-3; D is perhaps TRBD2 (5 bases). The CDR3 runs 15 residues. The V gene lost 0 bases and the J gene lost 4 bases, with 12 bases spanning the gap. Germline loops: CDR1 SGHRS, CDR2 YFSETQ. CDR3 bases: TGCGCCAGCAGCTTGGGAGGGAGAGTCGCAGATACGCAGTATTTT. It yields the protein CASSLGGRVADTQYF.

This clonotype was seen ten or more times. The V call is TRBV7-3, the J call TRBJ2-7, with 8 nucleotides matching TRBD1. There are 14 residues in the CDR3. V lost 5 bases to trimming and J lost 5 bases; unmatched junction nucleotides: 8. Germline CDR1 and CDR2: SGHTA and FQGTGA. In DNA, the CDR3 is TGTGCCAGCAGCGCACAGGGGGAAAGCCACGAGCAGTACTTC. It specifies CASSAQGESHEQYF.

This clonotype was counted at least ten times. The chain's CDR3 is CASSPSLTYEQYF. The CDR3, as DNA: TGCGCCAGCAGCCCATCGTTAACCTACGAGCAGTACTTC. The chain is built from TRBV4-3 and TRBJ2-7; D remains unclear. Trimming took 4 bases from V and 2 from J, leaving 9 bases between them. Germline loops: CDR1 LGHNA, CDR2 YSLEER. This CDR3 is built from 13 residues.

This clonotype showed up many times. The chain recombines TRBV20-1 with TRBJ1-5; possible D gene TRBD1, 5 bases. V shed 6 bases and J shed 4 bases, with 16 bases lying between them. In germline, CDR1 is DFQATT, CDR2 SNEGSKA (reference sequence). This CDR3 has 14 residues. The CDR3 loop reads CSATRELVNQPQHF. DNA of the CDR3: TGCAGTGCCACCAGGGAGTTGGTGAATCAGCCCCAGCATTTT.

In its sample, this clonotype was seen once. This sequence joins TRBV11-2 and TRBJ1-1; no reliable D call. This CDR3 contains 12 residues. In germline, CDR1 is SGHAT, CDR2 FQNNGV. V dropped 7 bases and J dropped 1 base, with 7 bases sitting between them. The CDR3 DNA reads as TGTGCCAGCATGCTGGGGAACACTGAAGCTTTCTTT. Translated, it gives CASMLGNTEAFF.

This clonotype was counted between two and nine times. V usage is TRBV24-1 and J usage is TRBJ2-1; possibly TRBD2 for D (6 bases). The germline V gene encodes CDR1 KGHDR and CDR2 SFDVKD. Trimming took off 9 bases at V and 9 bases at J, with 14 bases between the two ends. The length of the CDR3 is 12 residues. In DNA, the CDR3 is TGTGCCACCGGAGAGGGCGGGGCTGAGCAGTTCTTC. Translated, it gives CATGEGGAEQFF.

Many counts were recorded for this clonotype. The genes are TRBV28 and TRBJ1-1; 7 positions match TRBD1. CDR1 and CDR2 from the germline V gene are MDHEN and SYDVKM. Trimming at V came to 11 bases and at J to 4 bases, leaving 13 bases not matched to a gene. The CDR3 length is 14 residues. CDR3 amino acids: CASRDRGSFTEAFF. In DNA form, the CDR3 reads TGTGCCTCGCGGGACAGAGGGTCCTTCACTGAAGCTTTCTTT.

The chain employs TRBV20-1 and TRBJ2-2; D not resolved. Trimming took 6 bases from V and 6 from J, leaving 2 bases between them. CDR1 DFQATT and CDR2 SNEGSKA come from the germline V gene (reference sequence). The CDR3 spans 9 residues. The CDR3 nucleotides read TGCAGTGCGTCCGGGGAGCTGTTTTTT. This gives the protein CSASGELFF.

This clonotype was recorded many times. The V call is TRBV11-1, the J call TRBJ2-1, with 7 nucleotides matching TRBD1. V dropped 1 base and J dropped 5; count of bases not matched to a gene: 2. Germline CDR1 and CDR2: SGHAT and FQDESV (reference sequence). The CDR3 sequence is 14 residues long. This CDR3 reads CASSLGQGHNEQFF. CDR3 DNA: TGTGCCAGCAGCTTAGGACAGGGCCACAATGAGCAGTTCTTC.

V and J are TRBV2 and TRBJ2-2; D might be TRBD1 or TRBD2, each matching 5 bases. The germline V and J ends were trimmed by 4 bases and 4 bases, with 19 bases remaining between them. This CDR3 region has 17 residues. Germline CDR1 is SNHLY and CDR2 is FYNNEI. The CDR3 is CASSAIRFGGITGELFF. The CDR3 coding sequence is TGTGCCAGCAGTGCAATCCGGTTTGGGGGTATCACCGGGGAGCTGTTTTTT.

This clonotype was seen a few times. This sequence joins TRBV7-9 and TRBJ2-7; tentative D call: TRBD2 (5 bases). The germline CDR1 and CDR2 sequences are SEHNR and FQNEAQ (reference sequence). This CDR3 contains 17 residues. Trimming shortened V by 4 bases and J by 6 bases, and 25 bases separated the two germline ends. The CDR3 region has the DNA TGTGCCAGCAGCTCAAGCGGTCGGCTAGCTTCCTTTTTCGAGCAGTACTTC. This translates into CASSSSGRLASFFEQYF.

The chain is built from TRBV12-3 or TRBV12-4 and TRBJ2-5; 7 bases agree with TRBD2. CDR3 length: 14 residues. The trim removed 2 bases at V and 0 bases at J, leaving 0 bases unmatched. CDR3: CASSLSGNQETQYF. The CDR3, as DNA: TGTGCCAGCAGTTTAAGCGGGAACCAAGAGACCCAGTACTTC.

This clonotype showed up just a few times. The gene calls are TRBV4-3 and TRBJ2-4, with unresolved D. CDR3 length: 15 amino acids. Per germline, CDR1 LGHNA and CDR2 YSLEER. V dropped 3 bases and J dropped 2 bases, with 11 bases sitting between them. The CDR3 DNA reads TGCGCCAGCAGCCAGGAGTATGGGCCCAAAAACATTCAGTACTTC. Protein sequence: CASSQEYGPKNIQYF.

CDR3 sequence (DNA): TGTGCCAGCAACCTTGGCGGGAGGACCGGGGAGCTGTTTTTT. This sequence encodes CASNLGGRTGELFF. V usage is TRBV28 and J usage is TRBJ2-2; 8 bases are a match to TRBD2. The V segment lost 7 bases and the J segment 5 bases; nucleotides outside the gene matches: 6. Germline CDR1 and CDR2: MDHEN and SYDVKM. CDR3 size: 14 residues. Looking up the rest from reference TRBV28 and TRBJ2-2 gives the full variable domain: DVKVTQSSRYLVKRTGEKVFLECVQDMDHENMFWYRQDPGLGLRLIYFSYDVKMKEKGDIPEGYSVSREKKERFSLILESASTNQTSMYLCASNLGGRTGELFFGEGSRLTVL.

This clonotype was seen a handful of times. The rearrangement uses TRBV10-3 and TRBJ2-7; D is uncertain. With 2 bases removed from V and 7 bases from J, the gap between germline ends came to 6 bases. Per germline, CDR1 ENHRY and CDR2 SYGVKD. This CDR3 contains 11 residues. CDR3 amino acids: CAISEDREQYF. CDR3 coding DNA: TGTGCCATCAGTGAGGACCGGGAGCAGTACTTC.

This sequence joins TRBV6-5 and TRBJ2-1; 7 nucleotides match TRBD2. J lost 8 bases, V lost 2 bases, and 3 bases had no gene match. The V gene's germline CDR1 is MNHEY and CDR2 SVGAGI. The CDR3 runs to 13 residues. CDR3 DNA sequence: TGTGCCAGCAGTTACGGGAGGGTCGATGAGCAGTTCTTC. This encodes CASSYGRVDEQFF.

This clonotype was counted a few times. This chain joins TRBV11-2 and TRBJ2-3; 8 positions match TRBD2. Germline CDR1 SGHAT, CDR2 FQNNGV. This CDR3 comprises 14 residues. The V and J ends lost 3 bases and 4 bases, in that order; junction bases with no gene match: 3. This CDR3 reads CASSFSGKPDTQYF. The CDR3 DNA reads as TGTGCCAGCAGCTTTAGCGGGAAGCCAGATACGCAGTATTTT.

This chain connects TRBV15 to TRBJ2-5; D unresolved. The germline V gene has CDR1 LNHNV and CDR2 YYDKDF (reference sequence). CDR3 size: 13 residues. V lost 5 bases and J 1 base, leaving 8 bases between the germline ends. DNA of the CDR3: TGTGCCACCAGCCTAGGGTTCCAAGAGACCCAGTACTTC. The encoded protein is CATSLGFQETQYF.

The J gene is TRBJ2-7, the V gene TRBV3-1; no firm D call. Trimming took 2 bases from V and 2 from J, leaving 4 bases between them. The CDR3 length is 12 residues. The germline gives CDR1 LGHDT, CDR2 YNNKEL (reference sequence). The CDR3 reads CASSQCPYEQYF. CDR3 nucleotide sequence: TGTGCCAGCAGCCAATGCCCCTACGAGCAGTACTTC.

With respect to this clonotype: The junction and the germline gene differ at one end; a read error may be behind it. The chain employs TRBV3-1 and TRBJ1-1; D gene uncertain. Germline V gene lookup returns CDR1 LGHDT and CDR2 YNNKEL (reference sequence). The CDR3 is 12 residues long. DNA of the CDR3: TGTGCCAGCAGCCAACTTGACACCGAAGCTTTCTTT. Its protein product is CASSQLDTEAFF.

This chain connects TRBV7-9 to TRBJ2-1; the D is unclear. V was cut by 6 bases and J by 6 bases, with 12 bases left in between. Germline assignment: CDR1 SEHNR and CDR2 FQNEAQ (reference sequence). The CDR3 has 13 amino acids. For the CDR3, the DNA is TGTGCCAGCAGATCGACGTTATTCAATGAGCAGTTCTTC. Encoded protein: CASRSTLFNEQFF.

The chain is built from TRBV28 and TRBJ2-3, with 7 bases fitting TRBD2. The CDR3 contains 13 residues. Germline lookup yields CDR1 MDHEN and CDR2 SYDVKM. Trimming took 4 bases from V and 6 from J; bases not matched to a gene: 4. CDR3 in amino acids: CASSSPLADTQYF. The CDR3 DNA reads TGTGCCAGCAGTTCCCCACTAGCGGATACGCAGTATTTT.